The 26 T cell receptor beta chains reported below all come from one sample, sequenced in a study of identical twins. One entry per CDR3 protein results from TCRdb running MiXCR on the 5' RACE reads. The table records about 210,000 distinct CDR3 sequences, about a tenth of them present only once. The specimen sequenced was memory (CD45RO+) T cells sorted from blood. The source is a woman aged 18-29 years in good health.

This clonotype was counted a few times. The DNA of the CDR3 is TGTGCCAGCAGTTACGGCGGGAGCTCTGGAAACACCATATATTTT. It encodes CASSYGGSSGNTIYF. The rearrangement uses TRBV6-5 and TRBJ1-3; unclear D gene. V lost 2 bases and J 0 bases, leaving 8 bases between the germline ends. Germline CDR1 and CDR2: MNHEY and SVGAGI. CDR3 length: 15 amino acids.

The rearrangement uses TRBV7-9 and TRBJ2-2; TRBD2 is a possible D gene (5 bases). The V and J ends lost 5 bases and 6 bases respectively, with 13 bases between them. The CDR3 is made up of 14 amino acids. CDR1 is SEHNR and CDR2 is FQNEAQ in the germline V gene (reference sequence). This CDR3 reads CASSPRSVAGELFF. In DNA, the CDR3 is TGTGCCAGCAGCCCTCGTAGCGTCGCCGGGGAGCTGTTTTTT.

V usage is TRBV10-3 and J usage is TRBJ1-1; D is unclear. The germline gives CDR1 ENHRY, CDR2 SYGVKD. This CDR3 is built from 15 residues. Trimming shortened V by 6 bases and J by 1 base, and 15 bases separated the two germline ends. The CDR3 DNA sequence: TGTGCCATCAGGGGGTGGGGAGATCCGAACACTGAAGCTTTCTTT. Translating gives CAIRGWGDPNTEAFF.

This clonotype appeared a few times. This sequence joins TRBV5-1 and TRBJ1-1; unclear D gene. CDR1 and CDR2 from the germline V gene are SGHRS and YFSETQ. This CDR3 contains 13 residues. V lost 1 base, J lost 1 base, and 5 bases lay in between. CDR3 nucleotides: TGCGCCAGCAGCTTGATGGAGAACACTGAAGCTTTCTTT. Amino acid sequence: CASSLMENTEAFF.

V is TRBV27 and J is TRBJ2-6, with D hard to call. CDR1 and CDR2 from the germline V gene are MNHEY and SMNVEV (reference sequence). V lost 6 bases and J 0 bases, leaving 12 bases between the germline ends. The CDR3 is 16 amino acids. The chain's CDR3 is CASRRTGASGANVLTF. The CDR3, as DNA: TGTGCCAGCAGAAGGACGGGTGCCTCTGGGGCCAACGTCCTGACTTTC.

J is TRBJ2-3 and V is TRBV10-3, with TRBD2 identical over 15 bases. Germline V gene sequence: CDR1 ENHRY, CDR2 SYGVKD. The V gene end was trimmed by 4 bases and the J gene end by 0 bases; junction bases not matched to a gene: 5. The CDR3 extends over 18 amino acids. In DNA, the CDR3 is TGTGCCATCAGTGCTGGGACTAGCGGGAGGACTAGCACAGATACGCAGTATTTT. It specifies CAISAGTSGRTSTDTQYF.

This clonotype was seen at least ten times. The chain uses TRBV7-2 and TRBJ1-4; TRBD1 might be the D (5 bases). CDR1 and CDR2 from the germline V gene are SGHTA and FQGNSA. The CDR3 sequence is 15 residues long. V lost 4 bases, J lost 0 bases, and 9 bases lay in between. The CDR3 region is CASSSGHSTNEKLFF. The CDR3 DNA sequence: TGTGCCAGCAGCTCAGGACATTCAACTAATGAAAAACTGTTTTTT.

This clonotype was counted ten times or more. The V gene is TRBV7-8, the J gene TRBJ2-2; a weak D match, TRBD1 (5 bases). The germline CDR1 and CDR2 sequences are SGHVS and FQNEAQ. The V and J ends lost 6 bases and 4 bases respectively, with 15 bases between them. The length of the CDR3 is 15 residues. The CDR3 reads CASRDRGQVTGELFF. In DNA, the CDR3 is TGTGCCAGCAGGGATAGGGGCCAGGTCACCGGGGAGCTGTTTTTT.

This clonotype was observed a few times. The chain uses TRBV11-3 and TRBJ2-3; D unresolved. In germline, CDR1 is SGHNT, CDR2 YENEEA. CDR3 length: 12 residues. V was pared by 2 bases and J by 4 bases, with 4 bases between. The DNA of the CDR3 is TGTGCCAGCAGCTTATCAGCAGATACGCAGTATTTT. This encodes CASSLSADTQYF.

This clonotype was observed a few times. The V call is TRBV19, the J call TRBJ2-1, with 8 bases identical to TRBD2. V shed 5 bases, J shed 4 bases, and the junction held 7 bases outside the gene matches. Germline-derived CDR1 and CDR2 are LNHDA and SQIVND (reference sequence). This CDR3 is built from 15 residues. CDR3 DNA sequence: TGTGCCAGTAGTCCCTTAGGCGGGGGGTACAATGAGCAGTTCTTC. Its translation: CASSPLGGGYNEQFF.

J is TRBJ2-1 and V is TRBV7-8, with TRBD2 as a possible D gene (6 bases). The germline CDR1 and CDR2 sequences are SGHVS and FQNEAQ. The V and J ends lost 11 bases and 0 bases respectively, with 17 bases between them. The CDR3 is 15 amino acids. DNA for the CDR3: TGTGCCGTGAGTATTGCGGGGAGCTCCTACAATGAGCAGTTCTTC. It codes for CAVSIAGSSYNEQFF.

The J gene is TRBJ2-7, the V gene TRBV11-3; D unresolved. CDR3 size: 15 residues. With 2 bases removed from V and 1 base from J, the gap between germline ends came to 12 bases. The germline V gene has CDR1 SGHNT and CDR2 YENEEA. The CDR3 DNA is TGTGCCAGCAGCTTAATAATACAACCGTCCTACGAGCAGTACTTC. This gives the protein CASSLIIQPSYEQYF.

This clonotype occurred a few times. The CDR3 DNA sequence: TGTGCCAGCAGGAAATCGGGGGGGAACTATGGCTACACCTTC. As protein: CASRKSGGNYGYTF. V gene TRBV12-3 or TRBV12-4 combines with J gene TRBJ1-2, with D possibly being TRBD1 (5 bases). Trimming stripped 6 bases from V and 2 bases from J, with 13 bases between. The CDR3 extends over 14 amino acids.

This clonotype was detected many times. The chain carries TRBV18 and TRBJ1-1; no reliable D call. Trimming took 3 bases from V and 5 from J, leaving 10 bases between them. Germline lookup yields CDR1 KGHSH and CDR2 LQKENI. This CDR3 spans 13 amino acids. CDR3 loop: CASSPQEGTEAFF. Here the CDR3 DNA reads TGTGCCAGCTCACCCCAGGAGGGAACTGAAGCTTTCTTT.

This clonotype is medium-sized by share. The V call is TRBV5-5, the J call TRBJ2-1, with 11 bases lining up with TRBD2. The length of the CDR3 is 15 residues. V lost 7 bases, J lost 5 bases, and 8 bases stayed unmatched. Germline CDR1 and CDR2: SGHKS and YYEKEE (reference sequence). CDR3 protein: CASRPLAGDNNEQFF. CDR3 coding DNA: TGTGCCAGCCGCCCACTAGCGGGGGACAACAATGAGCAGTTCTTC.

The chain is built from TRBV5-1 and TRBJ2-1; weak D call: TRBD2 (5 bases). The CDR3 is 15 residues long. V lost 0 bases to trimming and J lost 4 bases, with 11 bases between them. Per the germline V gene, CDR1 is SGHRS and CDR2 is YFSETQ. The CDR3 region has the DNA TGCGCCAGCAGCTTGGCCGAGCGGCAATACAATGAGCAGTTCTTC. It codes for CASSLAERQYNEQFF.

The genes are TRBV20-1 and TRBJ2-3; D unclear. With 7 bases removed from V and 0 bases from J, the gap between germline ends came to 8 bases. Germline-derived CDR1 and CDR2 are DFQATT and SNEGSKA (reference sequence). The CDR3 is 12 amino acids. This chain's CDR3 is CSVDLSTDTQYF. DNA of the CDR3: TGCAGTGTAGATCTGAGCACAGATACGCAGTATTTT.

J is TRBJ1-2 and V is TRBV5-6, with 8 nucleotides matching TRBD1. V trimming: 4 bases; J trimming: 3 bases; junction bases outside the gene matches: 5. Germline assignment: CDR1 SGHDT and CDR2 YYEEEE. The CDR3 is 14 residues long. The CDR3 loop reads CASSDQGADYGYTF. The DNA for the CDR3 is TGTGCCAGCAGCGACCAGGGGGCAGACTATGGCTACACCTTC.

This clonotype occurred a few times. This chain links TRBV9 with TRBJ2-2; D is uncertain. V lost 4 bases to trimming and J lost 6 bases, with 19 bases between them. Germline V lookup: CDR1 SGDLS, CDR2 YYNGEE. The CDR3 length is 16 residues. The CDR3, as DNA: TGTGCCAGCAGCCCCCATCACAGCCCTACCGCCGGGGAGCTGTTTTTT. Its protein is CASSPHHSPTAGELFF.

The sample holds a few counts of this clonotype. J is TRBJ2-3 and V is TRBV20-1, with D unresolved. CDR1 and CDR2 from the germline V gene are DFQATT and SNEGSKA (reference sequence). The CDR3 sequence is 13 residues long. CDR3 amino acids: CRADHPSTDTQYF. The DNA of the CDR3 is TGCAGAGCCGACCACCCTAGCACAGATACGCAGTATTTT.

This clonotype has a single count. The CDR3 reads CASSKQVAWTPGSEQFF. In nucleotides, the CDR3 is TGTGCCAGCAGCAAGCAGGTAGCGTGGACGCCTGGTAGTGAGCAGTTCTTC. V is TRBV3-1 and J is TRBJ2-1, with D possibly being TRBD2 (5 bases). Trimming left V 5 bases short and J 9 bases short, with 26 bases between. This CDR3 has 17 amino acids. Germline V gene data show CDR1 as LGHDT and CDR2 as YNNKEL (reference sequence).

The rearrangement links TRBV19 to TRBJ2-1; possible D gene TRBD1, 5 bases. The CDR3 consists of 14 residues. The germline V gene has CDR1 LNHDA and CDR2 SQIVND (reference sequence). V was clipped by 8 bases and J by 4 bases, with 15 bases between them. CDR3 residues: CASGRQGQYNEQFF. The CDR3 DNA sequence: TGTGCCAGTGGACGGCAGGGTCAATACAATGAGCAGTTCTTC.

To note about this clonotype: At one of its ends the junction is not consistent with the germline gene, which may arise from a read error. The V call is TRBV3-1, the J call TRBJ2-1; 12 nucleotides agree with TRBD2. Germline V gene lookup returns CDR1 LGHDT and CDR2 YNNKEL (reference sequence). The length of the CDR3 is 20 residues. The DNA of the CDR3 is TGTGCCACCAGCCGAGAGACTAGCGGGAGCATCGGATTCTCCTACAATGAGCAGTTCTTC. It is translated as CATSRETSGSIGFSYNEQFF.

This sequence joins TRBV20-1 and TRBJ2-5; a possible D gene is TRBD1 (5 bases). Germline V lookup: CDR1 DFQATT, CDR2 SNEGSKA (reference sequence). The CDR3 is made up of 15 amino acids. V gave up 1 base and J gave up 0 bases, with 12 bases separating them. CDR3 sequence (DNA): TGCAGTGCTAGAGCACGGCCAGGGTACCAAGAGACCCAGTACTTC. This sequence encodes CSARARPGYQETQYF.

V is TRBV5-5 and J is TRBJ1-1; the D is unclear. The CDR3 has 14 residues. Germline CDR1 reads SGHKS; CDR2 reads YYEKEE (reference sequence). V was shortened by 1 base and J by 8 bases, with 15 bases between the two germline ends. The CDR3: CASSLLVATTEAFF. The CDR3 DNA is TGTGCCAGCAGCTTGCTTGTAGCGACAACAGAAGCTTTCTTT.

This clonotype showed up just a few times. The chain joins TRBV2 to TRBJ2-7; 14 nucleotides match TRBD2. This CDR3 contains 14 residues. From germline, CDR1 is SNHLY and CDR2 FYNNEI. V shed 8 bases and J 6 bases; nucleotides not matched to a gene: 6. The CDR3 here is CASFGTSGRGEQYF. In DNA, the CDR3 is TGTGCCAGCTTCGGGACTAGCGGGAGAGGCGAGCAGTACTTC.